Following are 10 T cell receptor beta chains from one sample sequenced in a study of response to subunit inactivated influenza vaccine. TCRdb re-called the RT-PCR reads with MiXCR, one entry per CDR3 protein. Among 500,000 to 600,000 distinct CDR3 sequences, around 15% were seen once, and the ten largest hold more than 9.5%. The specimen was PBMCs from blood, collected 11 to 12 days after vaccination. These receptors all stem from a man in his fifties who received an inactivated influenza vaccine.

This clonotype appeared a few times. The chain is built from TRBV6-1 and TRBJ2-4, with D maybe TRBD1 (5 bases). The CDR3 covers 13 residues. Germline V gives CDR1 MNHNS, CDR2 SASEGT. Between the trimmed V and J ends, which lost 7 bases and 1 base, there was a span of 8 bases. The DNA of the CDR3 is TGTGCCAGCACCAAGGGGGCCAAAAACATTCAGTACTTC. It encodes CASTKGAKNIQYF.

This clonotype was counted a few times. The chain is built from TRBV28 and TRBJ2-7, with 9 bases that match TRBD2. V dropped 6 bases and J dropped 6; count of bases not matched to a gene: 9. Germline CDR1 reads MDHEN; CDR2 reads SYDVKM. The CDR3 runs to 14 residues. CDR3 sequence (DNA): TGTGCCAGCAGCTCAGGGACTAGCCGTCGCGAGCAGTACTTC. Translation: CASSSGTSRREQYF. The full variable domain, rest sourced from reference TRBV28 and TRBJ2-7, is DVKVTQSSRYLVKRTGEKVFLECVQDMDHENMFWYRQDPGLGLRLIYFSYDVKMKEKGDIPEGYSVSREKKERFSLILESASTNQTSMYLCASSSGTSRREQYFGPGTRLTVT.

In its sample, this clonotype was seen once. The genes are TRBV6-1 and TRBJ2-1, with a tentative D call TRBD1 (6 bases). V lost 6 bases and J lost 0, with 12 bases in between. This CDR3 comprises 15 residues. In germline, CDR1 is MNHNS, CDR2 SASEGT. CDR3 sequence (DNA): TGTGCCAGCAGGTCAACAGGGAGCTCCTACAATGAGCAGTTCTTC. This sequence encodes CASRSTGSSYNEQFF.

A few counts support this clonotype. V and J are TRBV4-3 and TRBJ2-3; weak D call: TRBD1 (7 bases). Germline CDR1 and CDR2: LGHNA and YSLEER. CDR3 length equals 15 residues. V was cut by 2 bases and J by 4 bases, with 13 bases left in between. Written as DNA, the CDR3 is TGCGCCAGCAGCCAAAGACAGGGAGGTCCAGATACGCAGTATTTT. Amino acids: CASSQRQGGPDTQYF.

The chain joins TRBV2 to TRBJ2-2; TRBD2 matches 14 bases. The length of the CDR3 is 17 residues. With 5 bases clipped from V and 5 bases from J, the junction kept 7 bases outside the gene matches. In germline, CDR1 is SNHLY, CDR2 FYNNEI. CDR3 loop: CASSSGLAGGWTGELFF. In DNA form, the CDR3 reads TGTGCCAGCAGTAGCGGACTAGCGGGAGGATGGACCGGGGAGCTGTTTTTT.

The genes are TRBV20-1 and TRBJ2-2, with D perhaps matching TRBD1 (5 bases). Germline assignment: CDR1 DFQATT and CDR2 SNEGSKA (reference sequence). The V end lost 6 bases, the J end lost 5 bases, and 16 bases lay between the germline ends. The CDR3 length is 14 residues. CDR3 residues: CSAHHKGKTGELFF. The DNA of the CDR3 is TGCAGTGCCCACCACAAGGGGAAGACCGGGGAGCTGTTTTTT.

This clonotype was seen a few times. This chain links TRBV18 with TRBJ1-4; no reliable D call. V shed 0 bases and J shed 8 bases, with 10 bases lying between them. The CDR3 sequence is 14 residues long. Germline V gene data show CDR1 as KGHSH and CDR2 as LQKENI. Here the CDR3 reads CASSPPSTREKLFF. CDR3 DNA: TGTGCCAGCTCACCACCGTCGACTCGGGAAAAACTGTTTTTT.

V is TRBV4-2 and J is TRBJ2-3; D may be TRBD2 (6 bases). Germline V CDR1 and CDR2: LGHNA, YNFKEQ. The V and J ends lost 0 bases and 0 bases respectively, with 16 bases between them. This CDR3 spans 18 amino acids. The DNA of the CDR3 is TGTGCCAGCAGCCAAGAAGGGGCATATGGGGGGAGCACAGATACGCAGTATTTT. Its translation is CASSQEGAYGGSTDTQYF.

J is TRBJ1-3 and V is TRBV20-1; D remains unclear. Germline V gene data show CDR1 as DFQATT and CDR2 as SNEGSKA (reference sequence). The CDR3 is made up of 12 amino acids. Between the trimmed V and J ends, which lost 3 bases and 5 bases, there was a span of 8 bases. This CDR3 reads CSARGGRNTIYF. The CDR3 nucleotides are TGCAGTGCTAGGGGCGGTAGAAACACCATATATTTT.

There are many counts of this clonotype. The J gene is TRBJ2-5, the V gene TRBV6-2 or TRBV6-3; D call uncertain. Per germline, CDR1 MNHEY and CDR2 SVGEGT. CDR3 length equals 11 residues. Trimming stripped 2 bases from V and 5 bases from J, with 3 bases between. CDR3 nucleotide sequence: TGTGCCAGCAGTTACGATGAGACCCAGTACTTC. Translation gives CASSYDETQYF.